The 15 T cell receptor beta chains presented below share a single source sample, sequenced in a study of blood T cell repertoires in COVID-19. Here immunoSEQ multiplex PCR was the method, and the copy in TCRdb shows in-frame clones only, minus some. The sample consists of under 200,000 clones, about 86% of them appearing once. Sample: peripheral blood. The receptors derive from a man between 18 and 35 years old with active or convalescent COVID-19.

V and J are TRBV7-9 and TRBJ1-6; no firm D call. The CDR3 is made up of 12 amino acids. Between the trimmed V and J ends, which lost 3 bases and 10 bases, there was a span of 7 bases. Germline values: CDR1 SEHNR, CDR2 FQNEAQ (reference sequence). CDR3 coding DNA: TGTGCCAGCAGCTTCGAAGCGTCACCCCTCCACTTT. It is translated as CASSFEASPLHF.

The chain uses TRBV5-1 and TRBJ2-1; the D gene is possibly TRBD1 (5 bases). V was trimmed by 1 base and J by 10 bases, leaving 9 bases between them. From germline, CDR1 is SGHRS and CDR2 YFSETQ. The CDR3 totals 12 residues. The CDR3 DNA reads TGCGCCAGCAGCTTGTTGTGGACAGAGCAGTTCTTC. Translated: CASSLLWTEQFF.

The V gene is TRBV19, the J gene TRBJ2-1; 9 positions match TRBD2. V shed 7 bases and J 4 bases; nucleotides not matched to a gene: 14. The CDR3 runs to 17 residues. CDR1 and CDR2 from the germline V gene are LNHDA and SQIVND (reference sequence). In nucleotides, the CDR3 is TGTGCCAGTAAGGCTAGCGGGAAGGGTCGGTCTTACAATGAGCAGTTCTTC. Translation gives CASKASGKGRSYNEQFF.

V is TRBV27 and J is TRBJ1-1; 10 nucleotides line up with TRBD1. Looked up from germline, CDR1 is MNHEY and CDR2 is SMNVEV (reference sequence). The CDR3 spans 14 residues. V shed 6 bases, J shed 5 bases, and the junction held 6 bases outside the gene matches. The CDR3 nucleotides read TGTGCCAGCAGCACCGGGACAGGGGTTACTGAAGCTTTCTTT. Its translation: CASSTGTGVTEAFF.

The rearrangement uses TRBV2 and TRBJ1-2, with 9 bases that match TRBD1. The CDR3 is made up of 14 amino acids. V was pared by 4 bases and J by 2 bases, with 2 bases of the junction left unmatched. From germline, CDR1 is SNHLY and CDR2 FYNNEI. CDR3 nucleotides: TGTGCCAGCAGTGGGGACAGGGCCAACTATGGCTACACCTTC. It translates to CASSGDRANYGYTF.

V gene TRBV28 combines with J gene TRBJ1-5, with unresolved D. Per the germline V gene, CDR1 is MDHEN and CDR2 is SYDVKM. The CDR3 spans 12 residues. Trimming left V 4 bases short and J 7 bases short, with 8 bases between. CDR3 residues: CASSSPEQPQHF. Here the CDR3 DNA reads TGTGCCAGCAGTTCACCGGAGCAGCCCCAGCATTTT.

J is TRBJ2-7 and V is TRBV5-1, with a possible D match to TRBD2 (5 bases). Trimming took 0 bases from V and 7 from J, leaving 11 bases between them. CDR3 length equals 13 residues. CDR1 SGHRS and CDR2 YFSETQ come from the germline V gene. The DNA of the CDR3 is TGCGCCAGCAGCTTGGGGCTAGCCCGGGAGCAGTACTTC. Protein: CASSLGLAREQYF.

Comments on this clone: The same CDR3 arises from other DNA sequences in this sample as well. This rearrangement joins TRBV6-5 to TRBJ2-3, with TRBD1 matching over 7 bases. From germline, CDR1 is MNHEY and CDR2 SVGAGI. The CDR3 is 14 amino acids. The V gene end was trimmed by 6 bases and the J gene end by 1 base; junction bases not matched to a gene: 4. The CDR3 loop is CASRRQGGTDTQYF. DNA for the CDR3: TGTGCCAGCAGACGACAGGGTGGCACAGATACGCAGTATTTT.

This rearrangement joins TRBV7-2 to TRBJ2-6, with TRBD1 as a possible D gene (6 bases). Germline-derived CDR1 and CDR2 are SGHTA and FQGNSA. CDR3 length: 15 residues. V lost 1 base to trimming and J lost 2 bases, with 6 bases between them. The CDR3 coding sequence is TGTGCCAGCAGCTTAGAGGGGGCTGGGGCCAACGTCCTGACTTTC. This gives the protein CASSLEGAGANVLTF.

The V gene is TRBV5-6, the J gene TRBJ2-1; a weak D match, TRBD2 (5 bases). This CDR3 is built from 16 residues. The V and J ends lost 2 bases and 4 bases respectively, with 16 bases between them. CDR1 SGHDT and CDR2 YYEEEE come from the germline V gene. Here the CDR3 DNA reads TGTGCCAGCAGCTTAGGTAGCCTAGCTACTTACAATGAGCAGTTCTTC. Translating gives CASSLGSLATYNEQFF.

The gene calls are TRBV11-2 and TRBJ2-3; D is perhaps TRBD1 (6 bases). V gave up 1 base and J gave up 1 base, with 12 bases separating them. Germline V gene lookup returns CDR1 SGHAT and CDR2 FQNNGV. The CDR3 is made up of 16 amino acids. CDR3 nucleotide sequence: TGTGCCAGCAGCTTAGTCAGAGCAGGGGGCACAGATACGCAGTATTTT. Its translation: CASSLVRAGGTDTQYF.

CDR3 loop: CATSASDRDYGYTF. The CDR3 region has the DNA TGTGCCACCAGTGCCTCGGACAGGGACTATGGCTACACCTTC. The rearrangement uses TRBV24-1 and TRBJ1-2, with 8 bases that match TRBD1. The length of the CDR3 is 14 residues. The J segment lost 3 bases and the V segment lost 5 bases, leaving 4 bases of the junction unmatched. From germline, CDR1 is KGHDR and CDR2 SFDVKD.

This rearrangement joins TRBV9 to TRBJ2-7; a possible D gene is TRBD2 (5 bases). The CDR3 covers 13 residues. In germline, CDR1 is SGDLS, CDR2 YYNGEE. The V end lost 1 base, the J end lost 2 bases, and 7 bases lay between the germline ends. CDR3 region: CASSVSGTYEQYF. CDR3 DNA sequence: TGTGCCAGCAGCGTATCCGGGACCTACGAGCAGTACTTC.

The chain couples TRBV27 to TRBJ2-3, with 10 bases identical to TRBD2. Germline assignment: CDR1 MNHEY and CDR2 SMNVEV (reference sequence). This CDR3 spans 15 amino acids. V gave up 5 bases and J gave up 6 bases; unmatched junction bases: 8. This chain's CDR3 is CASSLGLAGVDTQYF. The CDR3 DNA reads TGTGCCAGCAGTCTAGGGCTAGCGGGAGTCGATACGCAGTATTTT.

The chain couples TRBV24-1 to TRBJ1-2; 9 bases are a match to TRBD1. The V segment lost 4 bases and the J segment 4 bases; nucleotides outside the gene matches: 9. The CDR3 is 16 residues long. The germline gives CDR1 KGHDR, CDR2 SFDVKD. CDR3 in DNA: TGTGCCACCAGTGACCCGAGACAGGGGGTAGGCTATGGCTACACCTTC. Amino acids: CATSDPRQGVGYGYTF.